A selection of T cell receptor beta chains follows, all from one sample in a study of T cells in Graves' hyperthyroidism and ophthalmopathy. One entry per CDR3 protein results from TCRdb running MiXCR on the multiplex PCR reads. Among about 710,000 distinct CDR3 sequences listed, roughly 15% were seen once. Sequenced: blood. The receptors derive from a man aged 18 to 35 with Graves' hyperthyroidism. Both conserved end residues are part of each CDR3. Fields, in order: V gene, D gene, J gene, clone size, CDR3 protein, CDR3 DNA. The D gene is left open where the match is weak. Only part of the rows carry a size: once, few, many, or a class if the clone is expanded.

TRBV18,TRBD1,TRBJ2-2,few,CASSPGTGVITGELFF,TGTGCCAGCTCACCCGGGACAGGGGTGATTACCGGGGAGCTGTTTTTT
TRBV14,.,TRBJ2-1,.,CASSPLSRSYNEQFF,TGTGCCAGCAGCCCCCTCTCCCGCTCCTACAATGAGCAGTTCTTC
TRBV19,TRBD2,TRBJ2-7,.,CASRGRRLAGHRIYEQYF,TGTGCCAGTAGGGGCCGTCGGCTAGCGGGCCATCGGATCTACGAGCAGTACTTC
TRBV20-1,.,TRBJ1-1,many,CSAPRTANTEAFF,TGCAGTGCGCCTCGGACAGCGAACACTGAAGCTTTCTTT
TRBV11-2,.,TRBJ2-7,few,CASSFSGPPVYEQYF,TGTGCCAGCAGCTTTAGCGGTCCACCCGTCTACGAGCAGTACTTC
TRBV6-2/TRBV6-3,TRBD2,TRBJ2-7,many,CASSYVASGSYEQYF,TGTGCCAGCAGTTACGTGGCTAGCGGATCCTACGAGCAGTACTTC
TRBV12-3/TRBV12-4,.,TRBJ1-2,many,CASSLQSGYTF,TGTGCCAGCAGTTTGCAGTCTGGCTACACCTTC
TRBV19,.,TRBJ1-5,few,CASSWGPDQPQHF,TGTGCCAGTAGTTGGGGACCAGATCAGCCCCAGCATTTT
TRBV27,.,TRBJ2-5,few,CASSRQSPGETQYF,TGTGCCAGCAGCAGACAGAGCCCGGGGGAGACCCAGTACTTC
TRBV7-9,.,TRBJ2-1,.,CASSSGVSYNEQFF,TGTGCCAGCAGCTCTGGAGTGTCCTACAATGAGCAGTTCTTC
TRBV4-1,.,TRBJ1-2,.,CASSARGRGYTF,TGCGCCAGCAGCGCCAGGGGAAGAGGCTACACCTTC
TRBV9,TRBD1,TRBJ2-7,.,CASSPHRTGVYEQYF,TGTGCCAGCAGCCCTCACCGGACAGGGGTCTACGAGCAGTACTTC
TRBV24-1,.,TRBJ2-2,few,CATSDPNRTGELFF,TGTGCCACCAGTGATCCCAATCGGACCGGGGAGCTGTTTTTT
TRBV9,.,TRBJ2-7,few,CASSVEGGSPYEQYF,TGTGCCAGCAGCGTAGAAGGAGGTTCACCCTACGAGCAGTACTTC
TRBV5-4,TRBD2,TRBJ2-3,.,CASSLPTSGDTQYF,TGTGCCAGCAGCTTGCCTACTAGCGGAGATACGCAGTATTTT